This is a list of T cell receptor beta chains from one sample in a study of CD8+ T cells in alopecia areata. Sequencing was performed with immunoSEQ multiplex PCR; in TCRdb, only in-frame clones are kept and a portion is missing. This table has about 97,000 clones, 35% to 45% appearing once. The sequencing sample was made of CD4+ T cells sorted from blood. The receptors here all came from a human donor with alopecia areata. The CDR3 runs from the conserved cysteine through the conserved F or W. A D gene is named only where the DNA matches it firmly. Rows may omit the clone size; those that give it use once, few, many or a size class.

clone_size	j_call	d_call	v_call	cdr3_aa	cdr3_nt
few	TRBJ1-3	.	TRBV23-1	CASSQSRETSGNTIYF	TGCGCCAGCAGTCAATCGAGGGAGACCTCTGGAAACACCATATATTTT
.	TRBJ2-3	.	TRBV9	CASSGKVTVTDTQYF	TGTGCCAGCAGCGGAAAAGTGACAGTCACAGATACGCAGTATTTT
.	TRBJ1-5	.	TRBV28	CASSPWDQPQHF	TGTGCCAGTTCGCCTTGGGACCAGCCCCAGCATTTT
.	TRBJ1-5	.	TRBV19	CASSIRDSNQPQHF	TGTGCCAGTAGTATTCGAGATAGCAATCAGCCCCAGCATTTT
.	TRBJ2-3	TRBD2	TRBV15	CATSMVGGITDTQYF	TGTGCCACCAGCATGGTGGGGGGGATCACAGATACGCAGTATTTT
few	TRBJ2-7	.	TRBV6-1	CASSEAQAVYEQYF	TGTGCCAGCAGTGAAGCACAAGCGGTTTACGAGCAGTACTTC
.	TRBJ2-5	.	TRBV6-6	CASIPWSRETQYF	TGTGCCAGCATCCCTTGGAGCCGGGAGACCCAGTACTTC
few	TRBJ1-2	.	TRBV6-6	CASSDPGKAYGYTF	TGTGCCAGCAGTGATCCAGGGAAAGCCTATGGCTACACCTTC
few	TRBJ2-5	.	TRBV29-1	CSVVGLETQYF	TGCAGCGTTGTGGGTTTAGAGACCCAGTACTTC
.	TRBJ2-2	.	TRBV30	CAWMGLSYTGELFF	TGTGCCTGGATGGGTCTTAGCTACACCGGGGAGCTGTTTTTT
.	TRBJ1-1	TRBD1	TRBV5-1	CASSLEGGVTEAFF	TGCGCCAGCAGCTTGGAAGGGGGCGTAACTGAAGCTTTCTTT
.	TRBJ2-1	.	TRBV28	CASGSGLYNEQFF	TGTGCCAGCGGATCAGGGTTGTACAATGAGCAGTTCTTC
.	TRBJ2-3	.	TRBV29-1	CSVEAVSFADTQYF	TGCAGCGTTGAAGCGGTGAGCTTTGCAGATACGCAGTATTTT
few	TRBJ1-2	.	TRBV5-1	CASSPDVRGLNYGYTF	TGCGCCAGCAGCCCCGACGTCCGGGGGTTGAACTATGGCTACACCTTC
few	TRBJ2-3	.	TRBV5-8	CASSLYSTDTQYF	TGTGCCAGCAGCTTGTACAGCACAGATACGCAGTATTTT
.	TRBJ2-3	.	TRBV30	CAWRDLALTDTQYF	TGTGCCTGGAGGGACTTGGCCCTCACAGATACGCAGTATTTT
few	TRBJ1-1	TRBD1	TRBV11-2	CASSRPGQYTEAFF	TGTGCCAGCAGCCGACCGGGACAGTACACTGAAGCTTTCTTT
.	TRBJ2-5	.	TRBV6-5	CASKDAGADRETQYF	TGTGCCAGCAAGGATGCAGGGGCAGATCGGGAGACCCAGTACTTC
.	TRBJ2-7	.	TRBV27	CASGGLPSSYEQYF	TGTGCCAGTGGGGGACTGCCTAGCTCCTACGAGCAGTACTTC
few	TRBJ1-6	.	TRBV19	CASTDVGGYVSPLHF	TGTGCCAGTACCGATGTCGGGGGGTATGTTTCACCCCTCCACTTT
few	TRBJ2-5	.	TRBV2	CASKGWQIQETQYF	TGTGCCAGCAAAGGGTGGCAAATCCAAGAGACCCAGTACTTC
.	TRBJ2-6	.	TRBV5-1	CASSRVSGANVLTF	TGCGCCAGCAGCCGGGTTTCTGGGGCCAACGTCCTGACTTTC
.	TRBJ1-1	.	TRBV28	CASRQGTEAFF	TGTGCCAGCAGGCAGGGGACTGAAGCTTTCTTT
few	TRBJ2-1	.	TRBV5-1	CASSKASSYNEQFF	TGCGCCAGCAGCAAGGCCAGCTCCTACAATGAGCAGTTCTTC
.	TRBJ2-3	.	TRBV18	CASSPRDKIDTQYF	TGTGCCAGCTCACCCCGGGACAAGATAGATACGCAGTATTTT
once	TRBJ1-1	TRBD1	TRBV7-2	CASSWDRVGGTEAFF	TGTGCCAGCAGCTGGGACAGGGTCGGAGGCACTGAAGCTTTCTTT
.	TRBJ2-5	TRBD1	TRBV2	CASTRTGSGETQYF	TGTGCCAGCACTCGGACAGGATCCGGGGAGACCCAGTACTTC
.	TRBJ2-4	.	TRBV4-1	CASSPAGQDIQYF	TGCGCCAGCAGCCCGGCCGGGCAGGACATTCAGTACTTC
.	TRBJ1-6	.	TRBV23-1	CASRGIPGTLFSPLHF	TGCGCCAGCAGAGGAATCCCAGGGACCTTGTTTTCACCCCTCCACTTT
few	TRBJ2-7	TRBD2	TRBV19	CASSIQTSGSYEQYF	TGTGCCAGTAGTATACAGACTAGCGGGAGCTACGAGCAGTACTTC
.	TRBJ2-7	.	TRBV12-5	CASGFAGIDEQYF	TGTGCTAGTGGTTTCGCAGGGATTGACGAGCAGTACTTC
.	TRBJ2-7	TRBD1	TRBV27	CASSARQGPYEQYF	TGTGCCAGCAGTGCCCGACAGGGCCCCTACGAGCAGTACTTC
.	TRBJ2-5	.	TRBV6-5	CASSSIQNQETQYF	TGTGCCAGCAGTTCGATTCAAAACCAAGAGACCCAGTACTTC
few	TRBJ2-7	TRBD1	TRBV30	CACLIDRGLDEQYF	TGTGCCTGCCTGATCGACAGGGGGCTGGACGAGCAGTACTTC
.	TRBJ2-1	TRBD2	TRBV29-1	CSARTSGRAIPNEQFF	TGCAGCGCCCGGACTAGCGGGAGGGCCATTCCCAATGAGCAGTTCTTC
.	TRBJ2-5	.	TRBV4-1	CASSQVQGAGARTQYF	TGCGCCAGCAGCCAGGTACAGGGTGCCGGGGCGAGGACCCAGTACTTC
few	TRBJ2-1	.	TRBV29-1	CSVGRIGNEQFF	TGCAGCGTCGGTCGAATTGGCAATGAGCAGTTCTTC
.	TRBJ2-7	.	TRBV30	CAWSVYASLQYF	TGTGCCTGGAGTGTATATGCGTCTCTACAGTACTTC
.	TRBJ1-6	.	TRBV4-2	CASSLRGSNSPLHF	TGTGCCAGCAGCCTAAGAGGCTCTAATTCACCCCTCCACTTT
.	TRBJ2-7	TRBD2	TRBV4-1	CASSHGLAGNYEQYF	TGCGCCAGCAGCCACGGACTAGCGGGTAACTACGAGCAGTACTTC
.	TRBJ2-1	.	TRBV7-9	CASSLVASSYNEQFF	TGTGCCAGCAGCTTAGTGGCTAGCTCCTACAATGAGCAGTTCTTC
.	TRBJ1-5	.	TRBV28	CASIKGEVGQPQHF	TGTGCCAGCATCAAGGGGGAGGTGGGTCAGCCCCAGCATTTT
.	TRBJ1-6	.	TRBV4-3	CASSQDGTSINSPLHF	TGCGCCAGCAGCCAAGATGGTACGTCGATAAATTCACCCCTCCACTTT
few	TRBJ2-7	.	TRBV6-5	CASSLSSRDEQYF	TGTGCCAGCAGTTTGAGTTCCAGGGACGAGCAGTACTTC
.	TRBJ1-1	.	TRBV15	CATSGKVGLPNTEAFF	TGTGCCACCAGCGGTAAAGTAGGTTTACCGAACACTGAAGCTTTCTTT
.	TRBJ2-3	.	TRBV30	CAWTGPNPSTDTQYF	TGTGCCTGGACTGGGCCTAACCCTAGCACAGATACGCAGTATTTT
.	TRBJ2-1	TRBD1	TRBV27	CASRGGYRDRGVNEQFF	TGTGCCAGCAGGGGAGGGTATAGGGACAGGGGAGTGAATGAGCAGTTCTTC
few	TRBJ1-2	TRBD1	TRBV18	CASSPPRGRSYGYTF	TGTGCCAGCTCACCACCCAGGGGGCGCAGCTATGGCTACACCTTC
.	TRBJ2-7	.	TRBV28	CASSLGAAYEQYF	TGTGCCAGCAGCTTGGGGGCCGCCTACGAGCAGTACTTC
.	TRBJ2-3	.	TRBV30	CAWRSPGDTQYF	TGTGCCTGGAGATCGCCCGGGGATACGCAGTATTTT
once	TRBJ2-2	.	TRBV30	CAWSVSVGELFF	TGTGCCTGGAGTGTTTCTGTGGGGGAGCTGTTTTTT
.	TRBJ2-7	.	TRBV7-9	CASSPGAGSYEQYF	TGTGCCAGCAGCCCGGGTGCGGGCTCCTACGAGCAGTACTTC
.	TRBJ2-7	.	TRBV2	CASASLSGSYEQYF	TGTGCCAGCGCTAGCCTCTCCGGGAGCTACGAGCAGTACTTC
.	TRBJ2-7	TRBD1	TRBV2	CASSTKETGGTYEQYF	TGTGCCAGCAGCACAAAGGAGACAGGGGGCACCTACGAGCAGTACTTC
.	TRBJ1-2	TRBD1	TRBV7-2	CASSKGQGDAYGYTF	TGTGCCAGCAGCAAGGGACAGGGGGACGCTTATGGCTACACCTTC
few	TRBJ2-7	.	TRBV18	CASSPGSYEQYF	TGTGCCAGCTCCCCAGGGAGTTACGAGCAGTACTTC
few	TRBJ2-3	TRBD2	TRBV7-9	CASEAGGTDTQYF	TGTGCCAGCGAGGCGGGGGGCACAGATACGCAGTATTTT
few	TRBJ1-1	.	TRBV29-1	CSADWGPEAFF	TGCAGCGCTGATTGGGGTCCTGAAGCTTTCTTT
few	TRBJ2-3	.	TRBV18	CASSPLGATDTQYF	TGTGCCAGCTCACCCCTCGGAGCCACAGATACGCAGTATTTT